The source of this TCR beta chain is a study of T cells after somatic rescue of genetic block. The CDR3 extends over 16 amino acids. TCRdb's copy holds only in-frame clones and misses some; the assay was immunoSEQ multiplex PCR. The data show approximately 71,000 clones, roughly 90% seen once. Material for sequencing was peripheral blood mononuclear cells (PBMCs). The receptor was isolated from a man aged 35-49 years. This rearrangement joins TRBV21-1 to TRBJ2-2. TRBV21-1 is a documented pseudogene. The CDR3 spells CASSLPPRLITGELFF. For the CDR3, the DNA is TGTGCCAGCAGCCTTCCCCCCCGGCTGATCACCGGGGAGCTGTTTTTT.